The clone carrying this TCR beta chain showed up just a few times. What it binds is unknown. Germline V gene data show CDR1 as SGHNT and CDR2 as YYREEE (reference sequence). CDR3 length equals 11 residues. The V and J ends lost 5 bases and 4 bases respectively, with 6 bases between them. The second PCR ran roughly 6 to 12 cycles with a sample-barcoded 5' primer and J-beta primers. CDR3-containing paired-end reads numbered at least 2.5 million in each sample. From the 5' RACE reads, TCRdb called clonotypes with MiXCR, one entry per CDR3 protein. The table includes about 1,500,000 distinct CDR3 sequences, under 30% detected once. The sample belongs to a study of blood T cells in healthy people across ages. Study-level results: Higher diversity and more naive CD4+ cells were features of long-lived donors, compared to aged donors. Total diversity from one million sequenced T cells was likely underestimated. A roughly linear age-dependent decrease characterized TCR beta diversity per million T cells.

The receptor's source is a woman in her twenties or thirties in good health. The sequenced sample was blood. This chain uses TRBV5-4 with TRBJ1-1, with no clear D. The CDR3 DNA follows: TGTGCCAGCAGGGTGACCACTGAAGCTTTCTTT. Amino acid sequence: CASRVTTEAFF.